This is a list of T cell receptor beta chains from one sample in a study of cytomegalovirus exposure and HLA in healthy donors. TCRdb's table, derived via immunoSEQ multiplex PCR, lists solely in-frame clones and lacks some. The top ten clones hold 3% to 3.5% of a sample with about 100,000 clones, around 85% of them seen once. Sequencing was done on a sample of PBMCs. The receptors were sampled from a woman aged 18-30 years in good health and CMV-seronegative. CDR3s include the opening cysteine and the closing phenylalanine or tryptophan.

J | V | CDR3
TRBJ1-5 | TRBV29-1 | CSVGQGNQPQHF
TRBJ2-7 | TRBV21-1 | CASSNRGSVHEQYF
TRBJ1-2 | TRBV4-1 | CASSPGQGQFHGYTF
TRBJ1-2 | TRBV5-1 | CASSSTDFSKWVQGAAPLYGYTF
TRBJ1-4 | TRBV6-1 | CASSNYNEKLFF
TRBJ2-3 | TRBV27 | CAIGISSTDTQYF
TRBJ1-5 | TRBV25-1 | CASSEGQGEETQPQHF
TRBJ1-5 | TRBV27 | CASSYTGSDGPQHF
TRBJ2-3 | TRBV5-4 | CASSLVAGGPDPDTQYF
TRBJ2-7 | TRBV7-8 | CASSLGQSTYEQYF
TRBJ1-5 | TRBV19 | CASSIEPEPQHF
TRBJ2-7 | TRBV4-1 | CASSQDSLAGGLYEQYF
TRBJ1-6 | TRBV19 | CASSRRDRSDNSPLHF
TRBJ2-3 | TRBV25-1 | CASSENGTRGGTDTQYF
TRBJ2-2 | TRBV2 | CASSADRGRDGELFF
TRBJ2-7 | TRBV7-8 | CASSRNRDNSEQYF
TRBJ2-5 | TRBV4-1 | CASVGDWTDQETQYF
TRBJ1-1 | TRBV4-1 | CASSQEGQGTRTFF
TRBJ1-2 | TRBV5-1 | CASRSPDRNPKGYTF
TRBJ2-1 | TRBV6-6 | CASSQRTSANNEQFF
TRBJ1-1 | TRBV9 | CASTPQGITEAFF
TRBJ1-6 | TRBV2 | CASSEVGQANSPLHF
TRBJ2-3 | TRBV15 | CATSRDGASDTQYF
TRBJ2-7 | TRBV18 | CASSPGTGAREQYF
TRBJ2-3 | TRBV19 | CASSPSTDTQYF
TRBJ2-3 | TRBV2 | CASIPAGGSTDTQYF
TRBJ1-6 | TRBV6-5 | CASSYSGGDNSPLHF
TRBJ2-1 | TRBV5-6 | CASTISGSTNEQFF
TRBJ2-1 | TRBV30 | CAWRIAGLSYNEQFF
TRBJ1-1 | TRBV5-4 | CASSLGRGNTEAFF
TRBJ1-2 | TRBV10-3 | CAVRPTGIGGYTF
TRBJ1-2 | TRBV27 | CASSRRGANYGYTF
TRBJ2-5 | TRBV13 | CASSQGVSGMETQYF
TRBJ1-2 | TRBV5-1 | CASSSQGAWGYTF
TRBJ1-1 | TRBV6-1 | CASTLTGTAEAFF
TRBJ2-7 | TRBV5-1 | CASSLRGYEQYF
TRBJ1-2 | TRBV5-1 | CASSIKYRLQGAIGGYTF
TRBJ2-7 | TRBV19 | CASSIDRGGYEQYF
TRBJ2-5 | TRBV10-3 | CAISLGTSGQETQYF